The entry below gives a single TCR beta chain sequence along with its context. Its target is not known. The data derive from a study of graft-versus-host responses after intestinal transplantation. Study details: In this cohort, recipients had multivisceral, liver-intestinal, or isolated intestinal transplants.

Here immunoSEQ multiplex PCR was the method, and the copy in TCRdb shows in-frame clones only, minus some. The sample has about 96,000 clones; around nine tenths are singletons. The germline V gene has CDR1 SEHNR and CDR2 FQNEAQ (reference sequence). This CDR3 is built from 15 residues. The ends lost 4 bases at V and 2 bases at J; junction bases unmatched: 4. The rearrangement joins TRBV7-9 to TRBJ2-3; 9 nucleotides line up with TRBD2. The source of this sequence is a human donor who received an intestinal transplant. The sequencing used unstimulated CD4+ T cells sorted from spleen or lymph node cells, collected before intestinal transplant. The DNA of the CDR3 is TGTGCCAGCAGCTCCCTAGCGGGAATCACAGATACGCAGTATTTT. This encodes CASSSLAGITDTQYF. Combining the CDR3 with reference TRBV7-9 and TRBJ2-3 gives the whole variable domain DTGVSQNPRHKITKRGQNVTFRCDPISEHNRLYWYRQTLGQGPEFLTYFQNEAQLEKSRLLSDRFSAERPKGSFSTLEIQRTEQGDSAMYLCASSSLAGITDTQYFGPGTRLTVL.